The rows below give T cell receptor beta chains drawn from one sample of a study of shared clonotypes between healthy human individuals. The repertoire was sequenced with immunoSEQ multiplex PCR; TCRdb's copy has only in-frame clones and lacks some. This table holds about 450,000 clones, roughly 83% found once. Source material: PBMCs. The source of these receptors is a woman in her 40s in good health. Some clones in this sample may be carry-over from other donors' samples. CDR3s include the opening cysteine and the closing phenylalanine or tryptophan. Fields, in order: D gene, J gene, V gene, clone size, CDR3 DNA, CDR3 protein. The D gene is left open where the match is weak. Size tells how often a clone was seen (once, few, many) or the class of an expanded clone, and some rows leave it out.

>.|TRBJ2-1|TRBV5-4|.
TGTGCCAGCAGCCGCAGCGGAAAATCCTACAATGAGCAGTTCTTC
CASSRSGKSYNEQFF
>.|TRBJ1-2|TRBV28|.
TGTGCCAGCAGTTCCTATTATGGCTACACCTTC
CASSSYYGYTF
>.|TRBJ2-2|TRBV18|many
TGTGCCAGCTCACCACGGCTAACGAACACCGGGGAGCTGTTTTTT
CASSPRLTNTGELFF
>.|TRBJ1-1|TRBV6-6|.
TGTGCCAGCAGCCCGGGACGGGTGGGTCTTTTT
CASSPGRVGLF
>.|TRBJ2-3|TRBV5-1|.
TGCGCCAGCAGCTGGACCTCTAGCACAGATACGCAGTATTTT
CASSWTSSTDTQYF
>.|TRBJ2-2|TRBV9|.
TGTGCCAGCACCCCCCACAGCGGAGGGGACCGGGAGCTGTTTTTT
CASTPHSGGDRELFF
>.|TRBJ2-1|TRBV7-6|.
TGTGCCAGCAGCCAGAGAACCGGGATTTACAATGAGCAGTTCTTC
CASSQRTGIYNEQFF
>TRBD2|TRBJ2-3|TRBV28|.
TGTGCCAGCAGTTCGACTAGCGGGAGGAGGACAGATACGCAGTATTTT
CASSSTSGRRTDTQYF
>.|TRBJ2-1|TRBV7-8|few
TGTGCCAGCAGCTTACGTGAGGGACTCTCCTACAATGAGCAGTTCTTC
CASSLREGLSYNEQFF
>TRBD2|TRBJ2-3|TRBV6-1|.
TGTGCCAGCAGTGACTTTCGCCCCCCAAGCGGGAGATTAACAGATACGCAGTATTTT
CASSDFRPPSGRLTDTQYF
>TRBD1|TRBJ1-4|TRBV18|few
TGTGCCAGCTCAGACAGGGGCGCAAATGAAAAACTGTTTTTT
CASSDRGANEKLFF
>.|TRBJ1-5|TRBV7-2|.
TGTGCCAGCAGCTTAGGTGGCAGGGGTAATCAGCCCCAGCATTTT
CASSLGGRGNQPQHF
>.|TRBJ2-2|TRBV18|.
TGTGCCAGCTCACCAGCGGGGAACACCGGGGAGCTGTTTTTT
CASSPAGNTGELFF
>.|TRBJ1-4|TRBV20-1|.
TGCAGTGCTAGGGACGATGAAAAACTGTTTTTT
CSARDDEKLFF
>.|TRBJ2-6|TRBV7-3|.
TGTGCCAGCAGCTTAATGGCGACAGCCAACTCTGGGGCCAACGTCCTGACTTTC
CASSLMATANSGANVLTF
>.|TRBJ2-7|TRBV18|.
TGTGCCAGCTGCCCCGGCCAGGGGTCCTACGAGCAGTACTTC
CASCPGQGSYEQYF
>TRBD2|TRBJ2-1|TRBV5-1|many
TGCGCCAGCAGCTTGCCTTTATCCCAAACTAGCGGGATTCGATCCTACAATGAGCAGTTCTTC
CASSLPLSQTSGIRSYNEQFF
>.|TRBJ2-7|TRBV27|once
TGTGCCAGCAGTTTACCCCCACGGGGGACTCAGAGTTACGAGCAGTACTTC
CASSLPPRGTQSYEQYF
>.|TRBJ2-1|TRBV7-2|.
TGTGCCAGCACCCCGGTTCGCAATGAGCAGTTCTTC
CASTPVRNEQFF
>TRBD2|TRBJ2-1|TRBV11-2|.
TGTGCCAGCAGCCTAATCCCGGGAGGCTACAATGAGCAGTTCTTC
CASSLIPGGYNEQFF
>.|TRBJ2-7|TRBV7-9|.
TGTGCCAGCAGCTTAGGCCCGAGGGGGCGGGAAGAGTCCTACGAGCAGTACTTC
CASSLGPRGREESYEQYF
>.|TRBJ2-1|TRBV5-6|.
TGTGCCAGCAGCTCTAAAGGTAGGCCCTACAATGAGCAGTTCTTC
CASSSKGRPYNEQFF
>.|TRBJ2-1|TRBV28|.
TGTGCCAGCAGTTTACAGACAGCCGGTTACAATGAGCAGTTCTTC
CASSLQTAGYNEQFF
>TRBD2|TRBJ2-1|TRBV28|many
TGTGCCAGCAGTCTCTGGACTAGCGGGAGTAGGAATGAGCAGTTCTTC
CASSLWTSGSRNEQFF
>TRBD2|TRBJ2-7|TRBV11-2|.
TGTGCCAGCAGCTTAGGGGGAATAACTAGCGGGAGAAGTGAGCAGTACTTC
CASSLGGITSGRSEQYF
>TRBD2|TRBJ2-5|TRBV25-1|.
TGTGCCAGCAGTGATGGGGTAGCGGGAGGAGAAGAGACCCAGTACTTC
CASSDGVAGGEETQYF
>TRBD1|TRBJ2-7|TRBV7-3|.
TGTGCCAGCAGCTTCACAGGGGCGGCCTACGAGCAGTACTTC
CASSFTGAAYEQYF
>TRBD2|TRBJ2-7|TRBV28|.
TGTGCCAGCAGTTTAGCGGGGGAGAGCTCCTACGAGCAGTACTTC
CASSLAGESSYEQYF
>.|TRBJ1-1|TRBV29-1|few
TGCAGCGTTGAACGGGACACTGAAGCTTTCTTT
CSVERDTEAFF
>TRBD2|TRBJ2-1|TRBV18|.
TGTGCCAGCTCACCCGACCGTGGGGGGGGTGAGCAGTTCTTC
CASSPDRGGGEQFF
>TRBD1|TRBJ2-5|TRBV5-4|few
TGTGCCAGCAGTTACGGACAGGGAAGGACTAAAGAGACCCAGTACTTC
CASSYGQGRTKETQYF
>.|TRBJ2-2|TRBV4-3|.
TGCGCCAGCAGCCAAGCTCAGGCCGGGGAGCTGTTTTTT
CASSQAQAGELFF
>.|TRBJ2-3|TRBV29-1|few
TGCAGCGCTGTGGTGGGTAGCACAGATACGCAGTATTTT
CSAVVGSTDTQYF
>TRBD2|TRBJ2-1|TRBV29-1|.
TGCAGCGTCGCGACGCTAGCGGGGGGGAATGAGCAGTTCTTC
CSVATLAGGNEQFF
>TRBD2|TRBJ2-5|TRBV16|.
TGTGCCAGCAGCCAATGGGGAGCGGGGGAGACCCAGTACTTC
CASSQWGAGETQYF
>.|TRBJ2-5|TRBV12-2|.
TGTGCAAGTCGCTTAGCTACTGGACTAGCGGGATTGGAGACCCAGTACTTC
CASRLATGLAGLETQYF
>.|TRBJ2-2|TRBV28|.
TGTGCCAGCGGATCCCCGGGACGGAACACCGGGGAGCTGTTTTTT
CASGSPGRNTGELFF
>.|TRBJ2-1|TRBV29-1|.
TGCAGCGTTGCTAGCCCGAGGGGCTACAATGAGCAGTTCTTC
CSVASPRGYNEQFF
>.|TRBJ2-5|TRBV5-4|.
TGTGCCAGCAGCTTGCGGGGAGAAGAGACCCAGTACTTC
CASSLRGEETQYF
>.|TRBJ1-5|TRBV28|.
TGTGCCAGCAGTTTTACAGGGCGGAATGGTGGCAATCAGCCCCAGCATTTT
CASSFTGRNGGNQPQHF
>TRBD1|TRBJ2-7|TRBV10-3|.
TGTGCCACCTTACCGGGACAGGGTACCTCGGACGAGCAGTACTTC
CATLPGQGTSDEQYF
>.|TRBJ1-1|TRBV28|.
TGTGCCAGCAGTTCAGGACAGCCGGGGAACACTGAAGCTTTCTTT
CASSSGQPGNTEAFF
>TRBD1|TRBJ2-3|TRBV11-2|.
TGTGCCAGCAGCTTTGACAGGGGGCCCACAGATACGCAGTATTTT
CASSFDRGPTDTQYF
>TRBD1|TRBJ1-2|TRBV19|.
TGTGCCAGTAGGGGGACAGGGGGCTCCGTTAACTATGGCTACACCTTC
CASRGTGGSVNYGYTF
>TRBD1|TRBJ1-4|TRBV5-1|.
TGCGCCAGCAGCTTTGCAGGGACAGGGCTTAGTGAAAAACTGTTTTTT
CASSFAGTGLSEKLFF
>TRBD1|TRBJ2-3|TRBV7-3|.
TGTGCCAGCAGCCCCTCGACAGGGTTTACAGATACGCAGTATTTT
CASSPSTGFTDTQYF
>TRBD2|TRBJ2-2|TRBV7-6|.
TGTGCCAGCAGCTTAGGCGGGAGGGCCTATGAAGGGGAGCTGTTTTTT
CASSLGGRAYEGELFF
>TRBD1|TRBJ1-1|TRBV19|once
TGTGCCAGTAGCTACTTTGGGGACAGGGTGAACACTGAAGCTTTCTTT
CASSYFGDRVNTEAFF
>TRBD1|TRBJ2-5|TRBV27|.
TGTGCCAGCAGTTTAGGGACAGGGAGTTGGGAGACCCAGTACTTC
CASSLGTGSWETQYF
>.|TRBJ2-2|TRBV11-2|.
TGTGCCAGCACCCCGATGGGAGCGAACACCGGGGAGCTGTTTTTT
CASTPMGANTGELFF
>.|TRBJ1-5|TRBV5-1|.
TGCGCCAGCAGCTTGGGCCTCGGGGAGGGCAGTCAGCCCCAGCATTTT
CASSLGLGEGSQPQHF
>TRBD2|TRBJ2-5|TRBV5-8|.
TGTGCCAGCAGCTTGCCTCTAGCGGGAGGGGGGGAGACCCAGTACTTC
CASSLPLAGGGETQYF
>.|TRBJ2-7|TRBV27|.
TGTGCCAGCAGTGTACGAAGCCAGGGTGGCGAGCAGTACTTC
CASSVRSQGGEQYF
>.|TRBJ1-2|TRBV7-2|few
TGTGCCAGCAGGGAGCTAGCTGACTATGGCTACACCTTC
CASRELADYGYTF
>.|TRBJ2-7|TRBV7-9|.
TGTGCCAGCAGCTCCGGACTAATCCCCTACGAGCAGTACTTC
CASSSGLIPYEQYF
>TRBD2|TRBJ2-5|TRBV27|.
TGTGCCAGCAGTCTACGGACTAGCCGGGAGCAGTACTTC
CASSLRTSREQYF
>TRBD2|TRBJ2-5|TRBV7-9|.
TGTGCCAGCAGCTTAGAGGGTGTAGCGGGCCAGACCCAGTACTTC
CASSLEGVAGQTQYF